The entry that follows covers one T cell receptor (beta chain) sequence. The target antigen is unknown. Pooling was applied to second doses at about 4 or about 12 weeks. This entry is derived from a study of T cell responses to AZD1222 COVID-19 vaccine. General observations from the study: The reported proportion of spike-specific TCRs targeting unmutated variant regions was nearly half. Clonal diversity was possibly underestimated, and white British individuals and females predominated among donors. At study baseline, merely several AZD1222 recipients were seropositive.

Produced via immunoSEQ multiplex PCR; TCRdb's table is partial and in-frame only. The data contain 90,000 to 150,000 clones, 87% of them seen just once; the ten biggest clones take up roughly 2.7%. After removal of 7 bases from V and 10 bases from J, the junction contained 8 bases not matched to a gene. CDR1 is SEHNR and CDR2 is FQNEAQ in the germline V gene (reference sequence). There are 15 residues in the CDR3. The clonotype was recovered from an adult who received the AZD1222 COVID-19 vaccine. This material consisted of peripheral blood, taken 28 days after the second AZD1222 dose. This chain connects TRBV7-9 to TRBJ1-6; 12 bases match TRBD1. CDR3 bases: TGTGCCAGCACCTGGGGGACAGGGGGCTCGTCACCCCTCCACTTT. Translating gives CASTWGTGGSSPLHF.